This TCR beta chain was recovered during a study of blood T cells in healthy people across ages. At the level of the study: Every two T cells gave about one barcoded beta molecule via template switching. Overall study findings and caveats: One million T cells yielded diversity estimates that were considered underestimates. The recorded TCR beta diversity per million T cells decreased in a roughly linear manner with age.

Next came a second PCR, run for roughly 7 to 12 cycles, which used a sample-barcoded 5' primer along with a J-beta primer mix. Any given sample supplied a minimum of 3 million CDR3-containing paired-end reads. TCRdb called the 5' RACE reads again in MiXCR, with one record for every CDR3 protein. The table has around 870,000 distinct CDR3 sequences, 29% seen once. This CDR3 region has 12 residues. Germline assignment: CDR1 MNHEY and CDR2 SVGAGI. With 2 bases clipped from V and 7 bases from J, the junction kept 2 bases outside the gene matches. This clonotype was detected ten times or more. Its matching antigen is unknown.

This receptor was taken from a woman older than 75 in good health. The V call is TRBV6-5, the J call TRBJ2-7, with TRBD2 identical over 7 bases. Sequences were obtained from blood. The CDR3 spells CASSYPGGEQYF. CDR3 nucleotides: TGTGCCAGCAGTTACCCCGGGGGGGAGCAGTACTTC.